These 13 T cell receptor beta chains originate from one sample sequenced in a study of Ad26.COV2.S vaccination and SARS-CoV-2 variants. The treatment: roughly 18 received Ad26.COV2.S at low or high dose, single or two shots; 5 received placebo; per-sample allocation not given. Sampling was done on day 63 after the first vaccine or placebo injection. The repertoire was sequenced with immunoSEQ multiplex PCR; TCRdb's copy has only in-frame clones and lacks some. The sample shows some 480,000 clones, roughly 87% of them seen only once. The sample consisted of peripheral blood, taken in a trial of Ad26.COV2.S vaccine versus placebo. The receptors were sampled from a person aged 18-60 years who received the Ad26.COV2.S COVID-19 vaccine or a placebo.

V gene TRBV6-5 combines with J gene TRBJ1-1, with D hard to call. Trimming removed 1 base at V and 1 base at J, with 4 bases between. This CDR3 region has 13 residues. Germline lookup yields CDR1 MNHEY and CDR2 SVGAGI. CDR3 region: CASSYLGNTEAFF. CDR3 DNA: TGTGCCAGCAGTTACTTGGGGAACACTGAAGCTTTCTTT.

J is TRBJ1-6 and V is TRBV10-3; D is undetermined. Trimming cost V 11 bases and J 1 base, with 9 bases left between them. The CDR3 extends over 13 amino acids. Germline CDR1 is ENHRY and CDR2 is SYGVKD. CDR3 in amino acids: CAVRASYNSPLHF. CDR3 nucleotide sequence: TGTGCCGTACGGGCTTCCTATAATTCACCCCTCCACTTT.

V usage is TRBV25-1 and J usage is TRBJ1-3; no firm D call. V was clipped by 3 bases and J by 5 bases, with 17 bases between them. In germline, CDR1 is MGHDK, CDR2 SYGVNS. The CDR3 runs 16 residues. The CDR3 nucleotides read TGTGCCAGCAGTGAGCATGGACGGGGAGTGAGAAACACCATATATTTT. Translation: CASSEHGRGVRNTIYF.

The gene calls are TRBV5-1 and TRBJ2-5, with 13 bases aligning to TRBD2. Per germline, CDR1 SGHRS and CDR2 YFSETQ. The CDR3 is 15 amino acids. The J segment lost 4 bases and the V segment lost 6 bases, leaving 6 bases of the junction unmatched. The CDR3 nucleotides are TGCGCCAGCAAGGGACTAGCGGGATCGGTAGAGACCCAGTACTTC. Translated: CASKGLAGSVETQYF.

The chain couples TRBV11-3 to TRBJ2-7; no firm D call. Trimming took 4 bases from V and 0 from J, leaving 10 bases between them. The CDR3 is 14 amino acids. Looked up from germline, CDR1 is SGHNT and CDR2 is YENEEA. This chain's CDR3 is CASSSGRHSYEQYF. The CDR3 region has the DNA TGTGCCAGCAGCTCAGGACGGCACTCCTACGAGCAGTACTTC.

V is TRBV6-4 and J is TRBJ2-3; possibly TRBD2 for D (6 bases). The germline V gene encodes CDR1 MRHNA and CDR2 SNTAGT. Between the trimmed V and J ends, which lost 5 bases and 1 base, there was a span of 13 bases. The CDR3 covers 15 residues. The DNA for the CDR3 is TGTGCCAGCAGTCCCGGGGGTCGGGGCACAGATACGCAGTATTTT. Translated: CASSPGGRGTDTQYF.

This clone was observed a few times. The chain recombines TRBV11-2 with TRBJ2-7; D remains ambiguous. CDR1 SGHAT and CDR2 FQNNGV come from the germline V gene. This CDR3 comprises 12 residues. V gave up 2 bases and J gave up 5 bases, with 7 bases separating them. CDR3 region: CASSLSRNEQYF. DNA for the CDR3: TGTGCCAGCAGCTTATCAAGGAACGAGCAGTACTTC.

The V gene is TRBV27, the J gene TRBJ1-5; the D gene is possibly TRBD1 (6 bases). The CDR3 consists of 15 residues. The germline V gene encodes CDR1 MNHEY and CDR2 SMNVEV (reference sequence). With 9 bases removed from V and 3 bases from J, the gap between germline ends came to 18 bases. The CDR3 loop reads CASRGVGGPNQPQHF. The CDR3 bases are TGTGCCAGTAGGGGTGTGGGGGGGCCCAATCAGCCCCAGCATTTT.

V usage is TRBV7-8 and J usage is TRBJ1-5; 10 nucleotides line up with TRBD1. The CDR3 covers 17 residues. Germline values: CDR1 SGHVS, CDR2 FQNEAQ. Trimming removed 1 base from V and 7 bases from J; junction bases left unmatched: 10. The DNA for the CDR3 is TGTGCCAGCAGCTTAGTAGGGACAGGGGCCGTCAAACAGCCCCAGCATTTT. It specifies CASSLVGTGAVKQPQHF.

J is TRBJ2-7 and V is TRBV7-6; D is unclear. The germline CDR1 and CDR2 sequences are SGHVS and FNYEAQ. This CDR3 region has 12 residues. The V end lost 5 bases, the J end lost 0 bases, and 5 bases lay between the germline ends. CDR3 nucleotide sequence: TGTGCCAGCAGCGACACCTCCTACGAGCAGTACTTC. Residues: CASSDTSYEQYF.

CDR3 nucleotides: TGTGCCTGGAGTATTGGGGGGGATCAGCCCCAGCATTTT. Amino acid sequence: CAWSIGGDQPQHF. The V and J genes are TRBV30 and TRBJ1-5; a possible D gene is TRBD1 (5 bases). Germline loops: CDR1 GTSNPN, CDR2 SVGIG (reference sequence). The CDR3 contains 13 residues. Trimming shortened V by 2 bases and J by 5 bases, and 10 bases separated the two germline ends.

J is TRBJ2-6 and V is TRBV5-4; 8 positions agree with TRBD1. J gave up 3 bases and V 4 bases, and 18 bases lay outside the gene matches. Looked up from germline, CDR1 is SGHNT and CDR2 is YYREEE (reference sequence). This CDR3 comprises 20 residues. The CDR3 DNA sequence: TGTGCCAGCAGCCCCGAAGGATTGGCAGGGGGCGCGGTTGGGGCCAACGTCCTGACTTTC. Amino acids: CASSPEGLAGGAVGANVLTF.

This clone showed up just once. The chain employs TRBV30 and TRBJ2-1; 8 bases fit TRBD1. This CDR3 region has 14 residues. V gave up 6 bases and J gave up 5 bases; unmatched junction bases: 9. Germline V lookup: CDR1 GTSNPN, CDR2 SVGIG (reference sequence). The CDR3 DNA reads TGTGCCTGCAGAACGGGACAGGTTAACAATGAGCAGTTCTTC. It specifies CACRTGQVNNEQFF.